The T cell receptor beta chain described here comes from a study of T-cell memory formation after mild COVID-19. Findings and limits, study-wide: Clones that got smaller from day 15 to 85 had even CD4/CD8, while clones growing later tipped toward CD4+.

This clonotype was picked up a small number of times. Antigen: not known. TCRdb passed the 5' RACE reads through MiXCR, listing each CDR3 protein once. The sample yields about 470,000 distinct CDR3 sequences, 15% to 20% seen once. The CDR3 contains 14 residues. V lost 6 bases and J 0 bases, leaving 14 bases between the germline ends. Germline V gene sequence: CDR1 DFQATT, CDR2 SNEGSKA (reference sequence). The material sequenced was PBMCs or a T cell subset sorted from them (not recorded which). The chain couples TRBV20-1 to TRBJ1-1; possible D gene TRBD1, 6 bases. The receptor was derived from an adult woman who had mild COVID-19 (a few samples of this study predate the infection). Cell type and time point are not known. DNA for the CDR3: TGCAGTGCCAACCTACAGGGAATGAACACTGAAGCTTTCTTT. Translated: CSANLQGMNTEAFF.